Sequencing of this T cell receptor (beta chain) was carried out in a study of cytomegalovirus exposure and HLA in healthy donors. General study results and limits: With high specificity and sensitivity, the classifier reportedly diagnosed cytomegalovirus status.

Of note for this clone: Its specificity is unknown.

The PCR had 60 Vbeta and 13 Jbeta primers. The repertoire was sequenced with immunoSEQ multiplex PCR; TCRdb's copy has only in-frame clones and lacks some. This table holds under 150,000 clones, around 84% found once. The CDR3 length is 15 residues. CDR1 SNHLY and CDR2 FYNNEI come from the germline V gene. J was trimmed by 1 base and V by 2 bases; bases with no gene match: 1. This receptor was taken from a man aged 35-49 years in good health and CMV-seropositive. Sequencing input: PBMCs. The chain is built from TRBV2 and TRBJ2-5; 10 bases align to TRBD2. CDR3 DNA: TGTGCCAGCAGTGAAACTAGCGGGATCCAAGAGACCCAGTACTTC. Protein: CASSETSGIQETQYF. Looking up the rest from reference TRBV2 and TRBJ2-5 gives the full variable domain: EPEVTQTPSHQVTQMGQEVILRCVPISNHLYFYWYRQILGQKVEFLVSFYNNEISEKSEIFDDQFSVERPDGSNFTLKIRSTKLEDSAMYFCASSETSGIQETQYFGPGTRLLVL.